The subject of this entry is one TCR beta chain. Sorted-subset replicate PCRs used 150 to 200 ng DNA, around 27,000 T cell genomes. In the authors' workflow: For the immunoSEQ data, sequences were junction-only without quality scores, so filtering differed. The repertoire was sequenced with immunoSEQ multiplex PCR; TCRdb's copy has only in-frame clones and lacks some. D and trimming were read from the DNA, whereas the V and J calls and clone size are those reported in that table. This table has about 800,000 clones, 90% to 97% appearing once. This record comes from a study of shared clonotypes between healthy human individuals. CD45RO-negative, CCR7-selected cells formed the naive CD8 fraction, which excluded terminally differentiated effector memory CD45RA+ cells. V shed 7 bases, J shed 2 bases, and the junction held 5 bases outside the gene matches. The CDR3 length is 13 residues. In germline, CDR1 is SQVTM, CDR2 ANQGSEA.

This TCR was recovered from a man aged 25 to 45 in good health. The rearrangement uses TRBV29-1 and TRBJ1-1, with TRBD1 matching 9 bases. Specimen: naive CD8+ T cells sorted from blood. The CDR3, as DNA: TGCAGCGCTGTGGACAGGGGCAACACTGAAGCTTTCTTT. Residues: CSAVDRGNTEAFF. Variable domain in full (rest from reference TRBV29-1 and TRBJ1-1): SAVISQKPSRDICQRGTSLTIQCQVDSQVTMMFWYRQQPGQSLTLIATANQGSEATYESGFVIDKFPISRPNLTFSTLTVSNMSPEDSSIYLCSAVDRGNTEAFFGQGTRLTVV.